Listed below are T cell receptor beta chains from one sample, sequenced in a study of T-cell memory formation after mild COVID-19. MiXCR was run by TCRdb on the 5' RACE reads, yielding one entry per CDR3 protein. The repertoire holds about 600,000 distinct CDR3 sequences, with less than 25% as singletons. The sample was PBMCs or a T cell subset sorted from them (not recorded which). These receptors originate from an adult woman who had mild COVID-19 (a few samples of this study predate the infection). Cell type and time point are not known. The CDR3 runs from the conserved cysteine through the conserved F or W. A D gene is named only where the DNA matches it firmly. Clone size appears in some rows only: once, few, many, or a class for an expanded clone.

size	V	D	J	DNA	CDR3
-	TRBV6-5	-	TRBJ2-7	TGTGCCAGCGTTAAGATCAGGGGTAGCTCCTACGAGCAGTACTTC	CASVKIRGSSYEQYF
-	TRBV5-6	TRBD1	TRBJ2-7	TGTGCCAGCAGCTCGAACAGGGGCCACGAGCAGTACTTC	CASSSNRGHEQYF
-	TRBV12-3/TRBV12-4	-	TRBJ2-5	TGTGCCAGCAGCACGACAGTTCTGACCCAGTACTTC	CASSTTVLTQYF
few	TRBV10-3	TRBD2	TRBJ2-5	TGTGCCATCAGGTCGGGGGGTATTGGAGAGACCCAGTACTTC	CAIRSGGIGETQYF
-	TRBV12-3/TRBV12-4	TRBD2	TRBJ2-3	TGTGCCAGCAGTCATGGACTAGCGGGAGGTACAGATACGCAGTATTTT	CASSHGLAGGTDTQYF
few	TRBV2	TRBD2	TRBJ2-6	TGTGCCAGCAGGACTAGCGGGCTTGGGGCCAACGTCCTGACTTTC	CASRTSGLGANVLTF
-	TRBV5-1	-	TRBJ2-4	TGCGCCAGCAGCTTGGACTCCGCCAAAAACATTCAGTACTTC	CASSLDSAKNIQYF
-	TRBV29-1	-	TRBJ2-7	TGCAGCGTTGAAGTCCGGGTCGAGGGCTCCTACGAGCAGTACTTC	CSVEVRVEGSYEQYF
few	TRBV5-1	-	TRBJ2-4	TGCGCCAGCAGCTTGGAGGACAGTTCATTAGCCAAAAACATTCAGTACTTC	CASSLEDSSLAKNIQYF
-	TRBV5-6	-	TRBJ2-5	TGTGCCAGCAGCTTCCTTTCCCTAGAGACCCAGTACTTC	CASSFLSLETQYF
-	TRBV3-1	TRBD2	TRBJ2-7	TGTGCCAGCAGCCTCAACCCCCCGGGGGGGGTCGCGGTCTACGAGCAGTACTTC	CASSLNPPGGVAVYEQYF
-	TRBV6-1	-	TRBJ2-1	TGTGCCAGCAGTGAAAAGGACAGCTCCTACAATGAGCAGTTCTTC	CASSEKDSSYNEQFF
few	TRBV7-9	TRBD1	TRBJ1-5	TGTGCCATCGGGACAGATAATCAGCCCCAGCATTTT	CAIGTDNQPQHF
-	TRBV12-3/TRBV12-4	-	TRBJ1-4	TGTGCCAGCAGTTTCGGGAGGAATCGGGAAAAACTGTTTTTT	CASSFGRNREKLFF
-	TRBV12-3/TRBV12-4	-	TRBJ1-2	TGTGCCAGCAGTTTGAGGGGCAGAGAGAACTATGGCTACACCTTC	CASSLRGRENYGYTF
-	TRBV6-6	-	TRBJ2-5	TGTGCCAGCAGTCGGACTTTCCAAGAGACCCAGTACTTC	CASSRTFQETQYF
few	TRBV5-5	-	TRBJ1-2	TGTGCCAGCGCCGCTCGGCCAGGGGCTAATTCAAAGACGGATGGCTACACCTTC	CASAARPGANSKTDGYTF
-	TRBV9	-	TRBJ1-2	TGTGCCAGCAGCTCCCCCAGGGCGGAGGATGGGGGCTACACCTTC	CASSSPRAEDGGYTF
-	TRBV6-6	-	TRBJ2-7	TGTGCCAGCAGTTCGACAGGCAGGGCTCTCTACGAGCAGTACTTC	CASSSTGRALYEQYF
few	TRBV3-1	TRBD1	TRBJ1-1	TGTGCCAGCAGCCAATTTCTTGGGACAGGGGATTCGAACACTGAAGCTTTCTTT	CASSQFLGTGDSNTEAFF
-	TRBV5-1	-	TRBJ2-1	TGCGCCAGCAGCTTTGGGACTCCGGAGCAGTTCTTC	CASSFGTPEQFF
-	TRBV5-1	TRBD2	TRBJ2-2	TGCGCCAGCAGCGACTTTAGCGGGGACGGGGAGCTGTTTTTT	CASSDFSGDGELFF
-	TRBV7-9	TRBD1	TRBJ2-7	TGTGCCAGCATCCGGGCAGGGGGCTACGAGCAGTACTTC	CASIRAGGYEQYF
few	TRBV7-8	-	TRBJ2-7	TGTGCCAGCAGCTCCACCGGGCTTCCCTACGAGCAGTACTTC	CASSSTGLPYEQYF
-	TRBV15	TRBD1	TRBJ2-3	TGTGCCACCAGCCCCAGACAGGGGACCGGCACAGATACGCAGTATTTT	CATSPRQGTGTDTQYF
few	TRBV30	TRBD2	TRBJ2-3	TGTGCCTGGAGTGCCCCTAGCGGGAGATCAGATACGCAGTATTTT	CAWSAPSGRSDTQYF
-	TRBV3-1	TRBD2	TRBJ2-3	TGTGCCAGCAGCCGCGGACTAGCGGGAGCGTCAGATACGCAGTATTTT	CASSRGLAGASDTQYF
few	TRBV11-2	-	TRBJ2-2	TGTGCCAGCAGACTCGGGATGAACACCGGGGAGCTGTTTTTT	CASRLGMNTGELFF
few	TRBV12-3/TRBV12-4	TRBD2	TRBJ2-1	TGTGCCAGCAGTCCTCGGACTAGCGGGAGCCGCGAGCAGTTCTTC	CASSPRTSGSREQFF
-	TRBV18	-	TRBJ2-5	TGTGCCAGCTCACCTCAACGGACGGTTCAAGAGACCCAGTACTTC	CASSPQRTVQETQYF
few	TRBV6-2/TRBV6-3	-	TRBJ1-2	TGTGCCAGCAGAAAAACGCCGGGATTCTATGGCTACACCTTC	CASRKTPGFYGYTF
-	TRBV20-1	TRBD2	TRBJ2-5	TGCAGTGCTGGATCCGGGACTACGCAAGAGACCCAGTACTTC	CSAGSGTTQETQYF
-	TRBV5-6	TRBD1	TRBJ1-6	TGTGCCAGCAGCCCATTGGACAGGGGGCGAAATTCACCCCTCCACTTT	CASSPLDRGRNSPLHF
few	TRBV6-5	-	TRBJ1-1	TGTGCCAGCAGTATGACAGGAGTGAACACTGAAGCTTTCTTT	CASSMTGVNTEAFF
-	TRBV19	-	TRBJ2-1	TGTGCCAGTAGTGTAGGATTGTTAATCTACAATGAGCAGTTCTTC	CASSVGLLIYNEQFF
-	TRBV20-1	TRBD2	TRBJ2-2	TGCAGTGCTCTAAGCGGGAGGGCTAACACCGGGGAGCTGTTTTTT	CSALSGRANTGELFF
-	TRBV20-1	TRBD2	TRBJ2-3	TGCAGTGCCCCCCGGGAGGGACCGCGATCGGGTAGTGATACGCAGTATTTT	CSAPREGPRSGSDTQYF
-	TRBV29-1	-	TRBJ2-7	TGCAGCGTGCTACCGGGCCGGGGGTTATCCTACGAGCAGTACTTC	CSVLPGRGLSYEQYF
few	TRBV9	-	TRBJ2-7	TGTGCCAGCAGCCCCCAGGGTTGGCGGGGAGACGTCGACGAGCAGTACTTC	CASSPQGWRGDVDEQYF
few	TRBV7-2	TRBD2	TRBJ2-2	TGTGCCAGCAGCTCCCAGGCGGGGGGGCCCGGGGAGCTGTTTTTT	CASSSQAGGPGELFF
-	TRBV6-6	TRBD1	TRBJ2-1	TGTGCCAGCAGTTGGGGACAGGGGTTGGACAATGAGCAGTTCTTC	CASSWGQGLDNEQFF
-	TRBV20-1	TRBD1	TRBJ1-2	TGCAGTGCTGGAGGACAGGCCGCTGACTATGGCTACACCTTC	CSAGGQAADYGYTF
few	TRBV2	-	TRBJ2-3	TGTGCCACCGCACCCGACGCAACTAGCACAGATACGCAGTATTTT	CATAPDATSTDTQYF
few	TRBV6-6	TRBD2	TRBJ2-2	TGTGCCAGCAATCCGGGGGGGCCTTCCACCGGGGAGCTGTTTTTT	CASNPGGPSTGELFF
-	TRBV15	-	TRBJ2-7	TGTGCCACCAGCAGACAGGGCTACGAGCAGTACTTC	CATSRQGYEQYF
few	TRBV5-5	-	TRBJ2-7	TGTGCCAGCAGCCCATCTTTTTCCTACGAGCAGTACTTC	CASSPSFSYEQYF
-	TRBV12-3/TRBV12-4	-	TRBJ1-1	TGTGCCAGCAGTTATTACCCAGGGATGGGGGACCAGGGGCCGGACACTGAAGCTTTCTTT	CASSYYPGMGDQGPDTEAFF
-	TRBV30	TRBD2	TRBJ2-2	TGTGCCAGGACACGGGGGGGAAACACCGGGGAGCTGTTTTTT	CARTRGGNTGELFF
few	TRBV10-3	TRBD2	TRBJ2-3	TGTGCCATCAGGCCCATAGCGGGGGGCACAGATACGCAGTATTTT	CAIRPIAGGTDTQYF
-	TRBV10-3	TRBD2	TRBJ2-1	TGTGCCATCAGTGAGGCGGGGGGGCGTGAGCAGTTCTTC	CAISEAGGREQFF
few	TRBV6-5	-	TRBJ2-4	TGTGCCAGCAGTCCAGGGGTAATAGAAAACATTCAGTACTTC	CASSPGVIENIQYF
-	TRBV4-2	-	TRBJ2-4	TGTGCCAGCAGCGTAGGCACGGGGGCACAAGCCAAAAACATTCAGTACTTC	CASSVGTGAQAKNIQYF
-	TRBV20-1	TRBD1	TRBJ1-4	TGCAGTGCTAGAGATGGGGCAGGGGGGCTGTTTTTT	CSARDGAGGLFF
many	TRBV20-1	TRBD2	TRBJ2-7	TGCAGTGCCACTACTAGCGGGGGGGCCTACGAGCAGTACTTC	CSATTSGGAYEQYF
-	TRBV6-2/TRBV6-3	TRBD2	TRBJ2-3	TGTGCCAGCAGTTACTCGACGCGGCTAGCGGGAGCCAGCACAGATACGCAGTATTTT	CASSYSTRLAGASTDTQYF